The table lists the clone carrying this T cell receptor (beta chain) with a few counts. Its target is unknown. At least 5.5 micrograms of total RNA were extracted per sample. This record belongs to a study of blood T cells in healthy people across ages. General study findings and limits: Correlation between TCR beta diversity and naive T cell percentage was strong.

Trimming stripped 4 bases from V and 7 bases from J, with 14 bases between. The germline gives CDR1 SEHNR, CDR2 FQNEAQ (reference sequence). This CDR3 comprises 14 residues. Primed by a sample-barcoded 5' primer and a J-beta primer mix, a second PCR proceeded for roughly 6 to 12 cycles. TCRdb fed the 5' RACE reads into MiXCR, producing one record per CDR3 protein. The sample lists approximately 1,700,000 distinct CDR3 sequences; about two fifths were seen once. This sequence was found in a human donor in good health. The sequencing sample was made of blood. The chain uses TRBV7-9 and TRBJ2-1; tentative D call: TRBD1 (6 bases). This CDR3 reads CASSSRTVLNEQFF. The DNA for the CDR3 is TGTGCCAGCAGCTCCAGGACAGTACTAAATGAGCAGTTCTTC. Full variable domain (rest looked up from reference TRBV7-9 and TRBJ2-1): DTGVSQNPRHKITKRGQNVTFRCDPISEHNRLYWYRQTLGQGPEFLTYFQNEAQLEKSRLLSDRFSAERPKGSFSTLEIQRTEQGDSAMYLCASSSRTVLNEQFFGPGTRLTVL.